Each of the 22 T cell receptor beta chains below was sequenced from the same sample in a study of T cells after posttransplantation cyclophosphamide. Cyclophosphamide on days +3 and +4 followed busulfan-fludarabine conditioning and a marrow graft. Produced via immunoSEQ multiplex PCR; TCRdb's table is partial and in-frame only. The data list over 10,000 clones, none observed once; over 20% falls to the top ten. Sequencing used PBMCs, obtained after allogeneic stem cell transplant with posttransplant cyclophosphamide. The receptor source for this set is a female patient in her 40s who received an allogeneic stem cell transplant from a related donor, was CMV-positive, and had acute GVHD only. Part of the T cells may come from the graft donor.

The chain couples TRBV12-5 to TRBJ2-5; TRBD2 matches at 12 bases. Germline V CDR1 and CDR2: LGHNT, FRNRAP. The length of the CDR3 is 16 residues. Germline trimming cut 5 bases from V and 2 bases from J; bases unmatched to any gene: 6. DNA for the CDR3: TGTGCTAGTGGTCTTGACGGGACTAGCGGGCAAGAGACCCAGTACTTC. It yields the protein CASGLDGTSGQETQYF. Full variable domain (missing parts from reference TRBV12-5 and TRBJ2-5): DARVTQTPRHKVTEMGQEVTMRCQPILGHNTVFWYRQTMMQGLELLAYFRNRAPLDDSGMPKDRFSAEMPDATLATLKIQPSEPRDSAVYFCASGLDGTSGQETQYFGPGTRLLVL.

The sample holds many counts of this clone. V and J are TRBV7-2 and TRBJ2-5; D might be TRBD1 (6 bases). Trimming left V 2 bases short and J 5 bases short, with 15 bases between. From germline, CDR1 is SGHTA and CDR2 FQGNSA. CDR3 length equals 15 residues. CDR3 sequence reads: CASSLRVTGLETQYF. CDR3 DNA: TGTGCCAGCAGCTTACGAGTAACAGGGTTGGAGACCCAGTACTTC.

There are many counts of this clone. Written as DNA, the CDR3 is TGTGCCAGCAGGACAGGGACAGAGAACACTGAAGCTTTCTTT. Translation gives CASRTGTENTEAFF. The V call is TRBV11-2, the J call TRBJ1-1; 7 positions match TRBD1. Germline V CDR1 and CDR2: SGHAT, FQNNGV. Trimming took 6 bases from V and 1 from J; bases not matched to a gene: 5. The CDR3 spans 14 residues. The entire variable domain, with the rest obtained from reference TRBV11-2 and TRBJ1-1, is as follows: EAGVAQSPRYKIIEKRQSVAFWCNPISGHATLYWYQQILGQGPKLLIQFQNNGVVDDSQLPKDRFSAERLKGVDSTLKIQPAKLEDSAVYLCASRTGTENTEAFFGQGTRLTVV.

The CDR3 coding sequence is TGCGCCAGCAGCCCCGGGACAGGGGGCTACGAGCAGTACTTC. This gives the protein CASSPGTGGYEQYF. This chain uses TRBV4-1 with TRBJ2-5; 11 nucleotides align to TRBD1. The end of the DNA is better explained by TRBJ2-7, so the J call may be wrong. The CDR3 is made up of 14 amino acids. Germline lookup yields CDR1 MGHRA and CDR2 YSYEKL.

The sample holds many counts of this clone. V and J are TRBV4-2 and TRBJ2-3, with TRBD2 identical over 8 bases. The CDR3 sequence is 15 residues long. From germline, CDR1 is LGHNA and CDR2 YNFKEQ. J was trimmed by 0 bases and V by 2 bases; bases with no gene match: 1. The CDR3 here is CASSQTSGSTDTQYF. DNA of the CDR3: TGTGCCAGCAGCCAAACTAGCGGTAGCACAGATACGCAGTATTTT.

This clone was seen a handful of times. The V gene is TRBV9, the J gene TRBJ2-1; TRBD2 matches 11 bases. The CDR3 is 14 amino acids. Germline V gives CDR1 SGDLS, CDR2 YYNGEE. J was trimmed by 8 bases and V by 2 bases; bases with no gene match: 3. The CDR3 DNA sequence: TGTGCCAGCAGCGTGACTAGCGGGAACCATGAGCAGTTCTTC. Residues: CASSVTSGNHEQFF.

V is TRBV7-3 and J is TRBJ2-1, with 9 bases matching TRBD2. Germline V gene data show CDR1 as SGHTA and CDR2 as FQGTGA. J lost 5 bases, V lost 4 bases, and 12 bases had no gene match. The CDR3 totals 17 residues. CDR3 loop: CASSSPMTSGLDNEQFF. CDR3 sequence (DNA): TGTGCCAGCAGCTCACCCATGACTAGCGGACTTGACAATGAGCAGTTCTTC.

The sample holds many counts of this clone. The V and J genes are TRBV6-5 and TRBJ1-2; 7 bases map to TRBD1. The junction had 5 bases not matched to a gene; V was cut back by 5 bases and J by 2 bases. This CDR3 is built from 14 residues. Per germline, CDR1 MNHEY and CDR2 SVGAGI. CDR3 amino acids: CASSRQGLNYGYTF. DNA of the CDR3: TGTGCCAGCAGTCGACAGGGTCTGAACTATGGCTACACCTTC.

There are many counts of this clone. The genes are TRBV11-3 and TRBJ2-1, with D unclear. V lost 0 bases and J 7 bases, leaving 7 bases between the germline ends. CDR1 and CDR2 (germline): SGHNT, YENEEA. The CDR3 covers 13 residues. The CDR3 DNA reads TGTGCCAGCAGCTTAGATCGGAGAAATGAGCAGTTCTTC. Protein: CASSLDRRNEQFF.

Relative to its sample, this clone is medium-sized. The chain couples TRBV4-1 to TRBJ2-1, with 7 bases lining up with TRBD1. V shed 5 bases and J 0 bases; nucleotides not matched to a gene: 7. The CDR3 has 16 amino acids. The germline gives CDR1 MGHRA, CDR2 YSYEKL. CDR3 region: CASSDQTGSSYNEQFF. The CDR3 nucleotides are TGCGCCAGCAGCGATCAGACAGGGAGCTCCTACAATGAGCAGTTCTTC.

This clone has ten or more counts. The chain joins TRBV7-9 to TRBJ2-3; 8 bases align to TRBD2. The CDR3 is 16 residues long. Trimming cost V 2 bases and J 3 bases; bases outside gene matches: 7. Germline CDR1 SEHNR, CDR2 FQNEAQ (reference sequence). CDR3 amino acids: CASSLPEAGATDTQYF. Written as DNA, the CDR3 is TGTGCCAGCAGCTTACCAGAAGCGGGAGCAACAGATACGCAGTATTTT.

The chain is built from TRBV2 and TRBJ2-5, with unresolved D. The DNA end lines up better with TRBJ2-7; the J call may be wrong. CDR1 is SNHLY, CDR2 FYNNEI, per germline. The CDR3 extends over 12 amino acids. The CDR3 DNA reads TGTGCCAGCAGTGTGGGCAGCTACGAGCAGTACTTC. It encodes CASSVGSYEQYF.

The chain has TRBV9 and TRBJ2-1; 14 bases map to TRBD2. V trimming: 4 bases; J trimming: 8 bases; junction bases outside the gene matches: 5. CDR1 and CDR2 (germline): SGDLS, YYNGEE. The CDR3 sequence is 15 residues long. The CDR3 reads CASSSGLAGEDEQFF. The CDR3 coding sequence is TGTGCCAGCAGCTCGGGACTAGCGGGAGAAGATGAGCAGTTCTTC.

This clone has ten or more counts. The CDR3 bases are TGTGCCAGTAGTATAGGACAGGGGTTGCCTTTCGGTCAGCCCCAGCATTTT. Protein sequence: CASSIGQGLPFGQPQHF. The chain joins TRBV19 to TRBJ1-5; 8 positions agree with TRBD1. Germline V gives CDR1 LNHDA, CDR2 SQIVND (reference sequence). CDR3 length: 17 residues. Germline trimming cut 1 base from V and 6 bases from J; bases unmatched to any gene: 11.

There are many counts of this clone. The rearrangement uses TRBV6-5 and TRBJ1-2; 10 bases fit TRBD1. Germline V CDR1 and CDR2: MNHEY, SVGAGI. V dropped 7 bases and J dropped 1; count of bases not matched to a gene: 3. The CDR3 is 14 amino acids. Here the CDR3 DNA reads TGTGCCAGCACCGGACAGGGGGGTAACTATGGCTACACCTTC. Protein sequence: CASTGQGGNYGYTF.

This clone has ten or more counts. The rearrangement links TRBV7-2 to TRBJ1-1; possibly TRBD1 for D (5 bases). Germline V gene data show CDR1 as SGHTA and CDR2 as FQGNSA. This CDR3 contains 13 residues. The V and J ends lost 3 bases and 5 bases respectively, with 10 bases between them. This CDR3 is CASSFPGVTEAFF. The DNA of the CDR3 is TGTGCCAGCAGCTTTCCGGGGGTTACTGAAGCTTTCTTT.

This clone was observed many times. V usage is TRBV19 and J usage is TRBJ1-3; D not certain. Per the germline V gene, CDR1 is LNHDA and CDR2 is SQIVND (reference sequence). This CDR3 region has 14 residues. V lost 7 bases, J lost 0 bases, and 10 bases lay in between. The CDR3 sequence: CASKRAVSGNTIYF. The CDR3 DNA reads TGTGCCAGTAAGAGAGCTGTCTCTGGAAACACCATATATTTT.

This clone appeared many times. The V call is TRBV6-5, the J call TRBJ1-6; 7 bases are a match to TRBD1. Germline CDR1 is MNHEY and CDR2 is SVGAGI. There are 14 residues in the CDR3. The V gene end was trimmed by 5 bases and the J gene end by 7 bases; junction bases not matched to a gene: 5. In nucleotides, the CDR3 is TGTGCCAGCAGTGGAGGGACAGTCAATTCACCCCTCCACTTT. Encoded protein: CASSGGTVNSPLHF.

The genes are TRBV25-1 and TRBJ1-4, with a possible D match to TRBD1 (5 bases). The CDR3 runs 15 residues. Germline V gene data show CDR1 as MGHDK and CDR2 as SYGVNS. V was shortened by 5 bases and J by 5 bases, with 15 bases between the two germline ends. CDR3 nucleotide sequence: TGTGCCAGCAGTCCCCCCGGGGGGGGGAATGAAAAACTGTTTTTT. Amino acid sequence: CASSPPGGGNEKLFF.

This clone was seen repeatedly, ten times or more. Here the CDR3 reads CASSSQFGQGVEAFF. In nucleotides, the CDR3 is TGTGCCAGCAGTTCTCAGTTTGGACAGGGGGTCGAAGCTTTCTTT. This chain joins TRBV7-2 and TRBJ1-1, with TRBD1 matching over 10 bases. V shed 6 bases, J shed 8 bases, and the junction held 12 bases outside the gene matches. CDR1 SGHTA and CDR2 FQGNSA come from the germline V gene. This CDR3 contains 15 residues.

This clone has ten or more counts. CDR3 residues: CASRGYGRGAMEEQYF. CDR3 sequence (DNA): TGTGCCAGCAGGGGATATGGTCGGGGGGCCATGGAGGAGCAGTACTTC. The rearrangement uses TRBV27 and TRBJ2-7; D may be TRBD2 (7 bases). The CDR3 is made up of 16 amino acids. V lost 6 bases to trimming and J lost 7 bases, with 25 bases between them. In germline, CDR1 is MNHEY, CDR2 SMNVEV (reference sequence).

This clone was picked up many times. This rearrangement joins TRBV10-3 to TRBJ1-4; 7 nucleotides line up with TRBD1. Germline-derived CDR1 and CDR2 are ENHRY and SYGVKD. V lost 10 bases and J lost 8; bases outside the gene matches: 7. The CDR3 covers 12 residues. CDR3 loop: CASRDSGEKLFF. CDR3 DNA: TGTGCCAGTCGGGACAGCGGGGAAAAACTGTTTTTT.